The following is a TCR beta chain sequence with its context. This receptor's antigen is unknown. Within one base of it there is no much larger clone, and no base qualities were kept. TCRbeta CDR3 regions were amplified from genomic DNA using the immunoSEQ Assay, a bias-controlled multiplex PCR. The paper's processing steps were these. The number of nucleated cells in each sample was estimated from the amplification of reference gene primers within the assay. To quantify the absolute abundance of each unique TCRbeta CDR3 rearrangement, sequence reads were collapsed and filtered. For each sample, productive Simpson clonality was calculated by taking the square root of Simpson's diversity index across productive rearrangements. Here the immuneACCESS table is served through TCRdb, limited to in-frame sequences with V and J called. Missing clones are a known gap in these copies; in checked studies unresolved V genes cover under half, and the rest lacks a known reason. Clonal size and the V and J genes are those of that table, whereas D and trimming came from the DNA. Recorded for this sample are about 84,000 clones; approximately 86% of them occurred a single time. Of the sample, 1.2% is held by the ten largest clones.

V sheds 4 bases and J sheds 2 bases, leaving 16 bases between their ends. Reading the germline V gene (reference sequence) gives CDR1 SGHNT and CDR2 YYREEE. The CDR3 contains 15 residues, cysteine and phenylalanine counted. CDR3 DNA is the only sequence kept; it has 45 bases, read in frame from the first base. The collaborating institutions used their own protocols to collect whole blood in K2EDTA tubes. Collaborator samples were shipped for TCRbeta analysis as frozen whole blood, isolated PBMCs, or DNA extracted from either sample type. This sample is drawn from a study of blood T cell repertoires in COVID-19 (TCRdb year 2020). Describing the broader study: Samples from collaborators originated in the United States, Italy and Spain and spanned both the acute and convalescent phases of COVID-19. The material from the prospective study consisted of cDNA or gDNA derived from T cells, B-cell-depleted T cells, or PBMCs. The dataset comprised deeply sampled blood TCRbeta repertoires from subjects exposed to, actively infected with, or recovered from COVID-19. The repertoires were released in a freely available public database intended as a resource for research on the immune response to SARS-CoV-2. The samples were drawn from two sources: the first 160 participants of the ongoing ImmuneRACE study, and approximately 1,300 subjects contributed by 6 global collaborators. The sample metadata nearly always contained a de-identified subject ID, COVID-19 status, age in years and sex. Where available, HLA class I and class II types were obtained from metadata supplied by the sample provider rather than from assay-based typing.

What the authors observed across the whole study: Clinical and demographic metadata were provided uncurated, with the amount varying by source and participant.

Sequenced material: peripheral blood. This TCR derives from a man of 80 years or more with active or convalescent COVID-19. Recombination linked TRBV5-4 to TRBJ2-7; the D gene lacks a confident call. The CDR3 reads CASSPGSNRAYEQYF. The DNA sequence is TGTGCCAGCAGCCCCGGGTCCAACCGTGCCTACGAGCAGTACTTC.